This T cell receptor (beta chain) was identified during a study of graft-versus-host responses after intestinal transplantation. The CDR3 totals 15 residues. The germline CDR1 and CDR2 sequences are LNHDA and SQIVND (reference sequence). The J segment lost 1 base and the V segment lost 5 bases, leaving 7 bases of the junction unmatched. General study findings and limits: Within the allografts of patients who had graft-donor T cell macrochimerism, graft-versus-host to host-versus-graft clonal ratios were high.

A remark on this clone: Its antigen is not identified.

Profiled with immunoSEQ multiplex PCR; TCRdb holds only in-frame clones, not every one. Of roughly 89,000 clones in the sample, 92% are singletons; the top ten hold roughly 0.17%. The source material was unstimulated CD4+ T cells sorted from spleen or lymph node cells, sampled before intestinal transplant. The chain carries TRBV19 and TRBJ2-7; TRBD1 matches at 8 bases. The TCR comes from a human donor who received an intestinal transplant. The CDR3 is CASSRPGGESYEQYF. Here the CDR3 DNA reads TGTGCCAGTAGTCGTCCAGGGGGCGAGTCCTACGAGCAGTACTTC.